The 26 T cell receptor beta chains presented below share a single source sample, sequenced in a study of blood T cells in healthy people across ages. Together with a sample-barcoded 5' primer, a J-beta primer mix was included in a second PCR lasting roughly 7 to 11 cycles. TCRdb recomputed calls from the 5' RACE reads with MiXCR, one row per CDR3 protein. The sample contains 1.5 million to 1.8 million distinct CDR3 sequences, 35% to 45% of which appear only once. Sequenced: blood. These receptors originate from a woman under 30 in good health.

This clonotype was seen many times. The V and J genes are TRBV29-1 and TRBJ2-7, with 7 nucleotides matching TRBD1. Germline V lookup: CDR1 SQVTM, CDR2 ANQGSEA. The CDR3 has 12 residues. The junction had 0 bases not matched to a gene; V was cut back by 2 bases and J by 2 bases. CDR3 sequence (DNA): TGCAGCGTTGAAAGGGGGCCCTACGAGCAGTACTTC. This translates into CSVERGPYEQYF.

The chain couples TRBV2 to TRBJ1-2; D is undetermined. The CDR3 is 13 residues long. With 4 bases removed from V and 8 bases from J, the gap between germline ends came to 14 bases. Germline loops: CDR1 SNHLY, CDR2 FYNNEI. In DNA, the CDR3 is TGTGCCAGCAGTGTACTGCCGGCAGACGGCTACACCTTC. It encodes CASSVLPADGYTF.

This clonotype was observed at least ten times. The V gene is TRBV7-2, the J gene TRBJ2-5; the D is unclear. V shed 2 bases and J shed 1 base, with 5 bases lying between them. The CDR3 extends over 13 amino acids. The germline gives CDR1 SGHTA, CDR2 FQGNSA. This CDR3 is CASSLRIQETQYF. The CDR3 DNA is TGTGCCAGCAGCTTAAGGATCCAAGAGACCCAGTACTTC.

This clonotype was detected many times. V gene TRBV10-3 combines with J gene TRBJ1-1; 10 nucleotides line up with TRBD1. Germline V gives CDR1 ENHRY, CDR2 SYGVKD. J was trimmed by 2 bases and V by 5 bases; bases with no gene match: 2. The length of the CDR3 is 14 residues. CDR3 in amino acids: CAISRTGGNTEAFF. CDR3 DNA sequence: TGTGCCATCAGTCGGACAGGGGGAAACACTGAAGCTTTCTTT.

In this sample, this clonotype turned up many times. CDR3 sequence (DNA): TGCGCCAGCAGGGGGACAGGCGAATTCTATGGCTACACCTTC. Translating it yields CASRGTGEFYGYTF. The rearrangement joins TRBV4-1 to TRBJ1-2; 8 bases align to TRBD1. The CDR3 loop spans 14 amino acids. Germline assignment: CDR1 MGHRA and CDR2 YSYEKL. The V gene end was trimmed by 6 bases and the J gene end by 4 bases; junction bases not matched to a gene: 7.

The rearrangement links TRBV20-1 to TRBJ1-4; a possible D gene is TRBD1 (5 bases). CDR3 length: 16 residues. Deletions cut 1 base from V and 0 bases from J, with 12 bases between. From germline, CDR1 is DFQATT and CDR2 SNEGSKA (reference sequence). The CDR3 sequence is CSARVTGGATNEKLFF. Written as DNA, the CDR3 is TGCAGTGCTAGAGTTACGGGGGGGGCAACTAATGAAAAACTGTTTTTT.

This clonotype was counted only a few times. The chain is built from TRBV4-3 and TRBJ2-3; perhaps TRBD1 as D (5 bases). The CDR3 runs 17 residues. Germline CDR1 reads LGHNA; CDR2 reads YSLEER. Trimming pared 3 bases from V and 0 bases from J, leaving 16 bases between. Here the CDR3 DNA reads TGCGCCAGCAGCCAGACGCCAACGAGGACAAGCACAGATACGCAGTATTTT. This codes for CASSQTPTRTSTDTQYF.

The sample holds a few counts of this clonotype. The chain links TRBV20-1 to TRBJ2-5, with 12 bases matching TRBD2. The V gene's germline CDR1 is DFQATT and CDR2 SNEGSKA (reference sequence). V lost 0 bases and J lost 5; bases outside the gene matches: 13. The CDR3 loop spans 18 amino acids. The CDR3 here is CSARDWSLAGGPGETQYF. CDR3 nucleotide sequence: TGCAGTGCTAGAGATTGGAGTCTAGCGGGAGGGCCTGGGGAGACCCAGTACTTC.

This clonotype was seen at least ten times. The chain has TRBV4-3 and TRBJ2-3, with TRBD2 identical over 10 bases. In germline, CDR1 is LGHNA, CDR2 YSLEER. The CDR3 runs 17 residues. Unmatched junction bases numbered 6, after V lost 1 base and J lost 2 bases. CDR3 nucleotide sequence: TGCGCCAGCAGCCAAGGTCTAGCGGGGGAGCTCACAGATACGCAGTATTTT. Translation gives CASSQGLAGELTDTQYF.

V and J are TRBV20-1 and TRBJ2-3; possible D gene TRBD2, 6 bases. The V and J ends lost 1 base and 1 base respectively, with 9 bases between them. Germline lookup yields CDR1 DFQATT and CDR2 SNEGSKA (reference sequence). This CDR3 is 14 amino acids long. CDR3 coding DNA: TGCAGTGCTAGAGTACTAGCAGGCACAGATACGCAGTATTTT. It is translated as CSARVLAGTDTQYF.

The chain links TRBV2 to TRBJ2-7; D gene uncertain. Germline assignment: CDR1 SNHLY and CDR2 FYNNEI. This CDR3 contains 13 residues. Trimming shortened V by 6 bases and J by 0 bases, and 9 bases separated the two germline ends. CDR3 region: CASRWQSSYEQYF. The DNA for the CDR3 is TGTGCCAGCAGGTGGCAGAGCTCCTACGAGCAGTACTTC.

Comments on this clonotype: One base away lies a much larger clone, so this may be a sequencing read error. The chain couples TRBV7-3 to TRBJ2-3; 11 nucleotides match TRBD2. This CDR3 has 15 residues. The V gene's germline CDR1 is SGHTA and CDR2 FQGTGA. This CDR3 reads CAGSMLAGGTDTQYF. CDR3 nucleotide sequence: TGTGCCGGCAGCATGTTAGCGGGAGGGACAGATACGCAGTATTTT.

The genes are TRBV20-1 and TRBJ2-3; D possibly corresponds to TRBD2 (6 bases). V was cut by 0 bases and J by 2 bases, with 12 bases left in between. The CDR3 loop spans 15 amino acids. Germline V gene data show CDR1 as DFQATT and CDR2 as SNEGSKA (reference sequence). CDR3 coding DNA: TGCAGTGCTAGAGATCTCAGCGGGCCCACAGATACGCAGTATTTT. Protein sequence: CSARDLSGPTDTQYF.

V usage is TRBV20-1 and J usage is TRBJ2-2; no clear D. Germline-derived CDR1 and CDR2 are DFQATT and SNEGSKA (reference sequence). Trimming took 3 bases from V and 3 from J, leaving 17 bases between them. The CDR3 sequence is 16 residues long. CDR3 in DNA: TGCAGTGCTAGTCCGGGTTTGGGCAACCACACCGGGGAGCTGTTTTTT. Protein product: CSASPGLGNHTGELFF.

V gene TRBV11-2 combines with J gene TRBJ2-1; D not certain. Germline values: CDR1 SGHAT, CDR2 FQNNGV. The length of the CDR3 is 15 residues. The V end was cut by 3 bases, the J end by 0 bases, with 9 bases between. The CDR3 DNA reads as TGTGCCAGCAGCTTCGACTGGAACTCCTACAATGAGCAGTTCTTC. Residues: CASSFDWNSYNEQFF. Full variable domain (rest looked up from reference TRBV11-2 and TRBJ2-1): EAGVAQSPRYKIIEKRQSVAFWCNPISGHATLYWYQQILGQGPKLLIQFQNNGVVDDSQLPKDRFSAERLKGVDSTLKIQPAKLEDSAVYLCASSFDWNSYNEQFFGPGTRLTVL.

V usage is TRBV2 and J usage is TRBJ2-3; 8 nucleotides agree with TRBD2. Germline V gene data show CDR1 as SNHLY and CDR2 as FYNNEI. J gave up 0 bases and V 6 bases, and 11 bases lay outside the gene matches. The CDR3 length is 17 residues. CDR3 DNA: TGTGCCAGCAGCCTCCGCCGCGCTAGCGGGAGCACAGATACGCAGTATTTT. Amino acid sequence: CASSLRRASGSTDTQYF.

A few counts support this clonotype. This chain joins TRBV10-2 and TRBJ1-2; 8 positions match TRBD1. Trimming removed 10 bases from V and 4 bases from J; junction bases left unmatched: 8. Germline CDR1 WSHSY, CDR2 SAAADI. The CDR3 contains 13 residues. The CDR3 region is CATRQGQVYGYTF. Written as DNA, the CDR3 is TGCGCCACCCGACAGGGACAGGTCTATGGCTACACCTTC.

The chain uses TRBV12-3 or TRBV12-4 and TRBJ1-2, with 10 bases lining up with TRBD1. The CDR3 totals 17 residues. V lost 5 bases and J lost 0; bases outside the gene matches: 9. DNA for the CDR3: TGTGCCAGCAGTCCCCTAGGACAGGGGGTTACTAACTATGGCTACACCTTC. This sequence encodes CASSPLGQGVTNYGYTF.

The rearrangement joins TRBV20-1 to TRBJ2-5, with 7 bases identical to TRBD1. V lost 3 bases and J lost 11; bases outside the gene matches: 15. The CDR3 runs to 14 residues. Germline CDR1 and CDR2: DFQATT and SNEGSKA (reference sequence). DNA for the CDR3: TGCAGTGCTAGTCAGCAGACAGGGTTCGATGAGCAGTACTTC. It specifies CSASQQTGFDEQYF.

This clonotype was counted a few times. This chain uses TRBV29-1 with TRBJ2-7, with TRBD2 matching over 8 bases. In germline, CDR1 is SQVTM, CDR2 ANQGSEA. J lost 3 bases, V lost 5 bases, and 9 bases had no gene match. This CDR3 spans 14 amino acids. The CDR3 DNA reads TGCAGCGTTACGGCCGGGAGGGAATACTACGAGCAGTACTTC. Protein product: CSVTAGREYYEQYF.

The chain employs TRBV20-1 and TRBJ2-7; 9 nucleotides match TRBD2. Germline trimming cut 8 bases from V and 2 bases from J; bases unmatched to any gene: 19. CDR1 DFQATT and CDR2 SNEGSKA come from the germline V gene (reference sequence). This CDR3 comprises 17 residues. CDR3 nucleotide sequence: TGCAGTTCAACTAGGGATAGCGGGAGAGGTTCGACCTACGAGCAGTACTTC. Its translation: CSSTRDSGRGSTYEQYF.

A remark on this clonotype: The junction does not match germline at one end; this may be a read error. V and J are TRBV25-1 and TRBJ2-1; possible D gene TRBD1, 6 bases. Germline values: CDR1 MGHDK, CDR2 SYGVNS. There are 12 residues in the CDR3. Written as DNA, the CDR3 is TGTGTAAGCACAGGGTTATACAAGGAGCAGTTCTTC. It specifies CVSTGLYKEQFF.

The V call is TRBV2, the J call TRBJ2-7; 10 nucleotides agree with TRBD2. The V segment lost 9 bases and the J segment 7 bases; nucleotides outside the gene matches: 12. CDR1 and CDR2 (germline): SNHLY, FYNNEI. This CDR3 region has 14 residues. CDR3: CASRERGGYNEQYF. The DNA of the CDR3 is TGTGCCAGTAGAGAGCGGGGGGGCTACAATGAGCAGTACTTC.

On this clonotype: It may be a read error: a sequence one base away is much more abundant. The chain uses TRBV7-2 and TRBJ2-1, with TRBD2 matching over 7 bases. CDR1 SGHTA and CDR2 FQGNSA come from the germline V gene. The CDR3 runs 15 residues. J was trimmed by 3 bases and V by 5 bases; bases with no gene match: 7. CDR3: CASSILARGYNEQFF. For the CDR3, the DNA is TGTGCCAGCAGCATACTAGCGAGGGGCTACAATGAGCAGTTCTTC.

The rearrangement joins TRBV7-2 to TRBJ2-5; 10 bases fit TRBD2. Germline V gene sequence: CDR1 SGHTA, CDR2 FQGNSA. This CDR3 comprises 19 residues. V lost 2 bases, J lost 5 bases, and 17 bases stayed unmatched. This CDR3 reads CASSLSFSSGRGDLETQYF. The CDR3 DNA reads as TGTGCCAGCAGCTTAAGTTTCTCTAGCGGGAGAGGGGATTTGGAGACCCAGTACTTC.

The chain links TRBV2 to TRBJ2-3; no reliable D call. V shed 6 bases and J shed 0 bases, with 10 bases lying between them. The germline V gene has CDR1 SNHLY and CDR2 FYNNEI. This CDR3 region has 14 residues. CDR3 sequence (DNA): TGTGCCAGCAGGATCCAAGCTAGCACAGATACGCAGTATTTT. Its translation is CASRIQASTDTQYF.